What follows are 8 T cell receptor beta chains derived from one specimen sequenced in a study of shared clonotypes between healthy human individuals. Sequencing used immunoSEQ multiplex PCR; TCRdb keeps in-frame clones, though not all of them. The table has more than 400,000 clones, about 78% seen once. The specimen was PBMCs. These receptor sequences come from a woman between 40 and 50 years old in good health. Some clones in this sample may be carry-over from other donors' samples.

V usage is TRBV27 and J usage is TRBJ2-7; D is unclear. Trimming cost V 2 bases and J 2 bases, with 16 bases left between them. The CDR3 runs to 16 residues. Germline CDR1 is MNHEY and CDR2 is SMNVEV (reference sequence). CDR3 in amino acids: CASSLSPGSLPYEQYF. The CDR3 DNA reads TGTGCCAGCAGTTTAAGTCCGGGCAGCCTACCCTACGAGCAGTACTTC.

The DNA for the CDR3 is TGCAGCGTTGACGGGGGAGAGGGTCAGCCCCAGCATTTT. It specifies CSVDGGEGQPQHF. The V and J genes are TRBV29-1 and TRBJ1-5, with D maybe TRBD1 (5 bases). Germline lookup yields CDR1 SQVTM and CDR2 ANQGSEA. This CDR3 spans 13 amino acids. V shed 3 bases and J shed 6 bases, with 12 bases lying between them. The full variable domain, completed using reference TRBV29-1 and TRBJ1-5, is SAVISQKPSRDICQRGTSLTIQCQVDSQVTMMFWYRQQPGQSLTLIATANQGSEATYESGFVIDKFPISRPNLTFSTLTVSNMSPEDSSIYLCSVDGGEGQPQHFGDGTRLSIL.

Turning to this clone: At the DNA level, this CDR3 is encoded by other sequences in the same sample as well. The chain carries TRBV28 and TRBJ2-7; perhaps TRBD1 as D (7 bases). Germline V CDR1 and CDR2: MDHEN, SYDVKM. The V gene lost 0 bases and the J gene lost 2 bases, with 11 bases spanning the gap. This CDR3 spans 15 amino acids. The CDR3 sequence is CASSLWAGGTYEQYF. The DNA for the CDR3 is TGTGCCAGCAGTTTATGGGCAGGGGGGACCTACGAGCAGTACTTC.

The chain links TRBV19 to TRBJ1-5; possible D gene TRBD1, 6 bases. CDR1 and CDR2 (germline): LNHDA, SQIVND (reference sequence). The CDR3 runs to 14 residues. The germline V and J ends were trimmed by 3 bases and 5 bases, with 11 bases remaining between them. The CDR3 DNA sequence: TGTGCCAGTAGTATGGTGGGGGCGGATCAGCCCCAGCATTTT. This translates into CASSMVGADQPQHF. Full variable domain (rest looked up from reference TRBV19 and TRBJ1-5): DGGITQSPKYLFRKEGQNVTLSCEQNLNHDAMYWYRQDPGQGLRLIYYSQIVNDFQKGDIAEGYSVSREKKESFPLTVTSAQKNPTAFYLCASSMVGADQPQHFGDGTRLSIL.

This clone was observed a handful of times. The genes are TRBV10-2 and TRBJ1-6; TRBD1 matches at 7 bases. Germline V gene lookup returns CDR1 WSHSY and CDR2 SAAADI. The CDR3 runs 13 residues. The ends lost 8 bases at V and 10 bases at J; junction bases unmatched: 8. The CDR3 DNA reads TGCGCCAGCCTGGAGAGGGGGCAGTCACCCCTCCACTTT. Its translation is CASLERGQSPLHF.

The chain combines TRBV7-9 with TRBJ2-6, with D hard to call. CDR1 is SEHNR, CDR2 FQNEAQ, per germline (reference sequence). CDR3 length: 12 residues. Between the trimmed V and J ends, which lost 4 bases and 6 bases, there was a span of 4 bases. The CDR3 region has the DNA TGTGCCAGCAGCTCCGAGGCCAACGTCCTGACTTTC. Protein: CASSSEANVLTF.

In regard to this clone: A read error is likely, as this CDR3 ends without the conserved phenylalanine or tryptophan. This chain uses TRBV30 with TRBJ2-2, with 8 positions matching TRBD1. The length of the CDR3 is 15 residues. With V trimmed by 0 bases and J by 6 bases, 6 bases remained unmatched. Germline loops: CDR1 GTSNPN, CDR2 SVGIG (reference sequence). The CDR3 loop is CAWSVPQQGAGELFS. DNA for the CDR3: TGTGCCTGGAGTGTACCCCAACAGGGGGCCGGGGAGCTGTTTTCT.

The chain couples TRBV5-1 to TRBJ2-7; 9 nucleotides line up with TRBD2. The CDR3 covers 15 residues. Germline values: CDR1 SGHRS, CDR2 YFSETQ. V dropped 2 bases and J dropped 3; count of bases not matched to a gene: 6. The CDR3 reads CASSLVSGSFYEQYF. The CDR3 nucleotides read TGCGCCAGCAGCTTAGTTAGCGGGAGCTTCTACGAGCAGTACTTC.